Each of the 18 T cell receptor beta chains below was sequenced from the same sample in a study of radiotherapy plus CTLA-4 blockade in lung cancer. Measured with immunoSEQ multiplex PCR; TCRdb has only the in-frame clones, and not every one. The sample has 130,000 or so clones; approximately 90% are singletons. This specimen was peripheral blood, taken from a patient treated with radiotherapy plus ipilimumab. All receptors come from a human donor with non-small cell lung cancer that progressed on radiotherapy plus ipilimumab.

J is TRBJ2-7 and V is TRBV15; TRBD2 is a possible D gene (6 bases). This CDR3 region has 15 residues. Germline-derived CDR1 and CDR2 are LNHNV and YYDKDF (reference sequence). Trimming took 1 base from V and 4 from J, leaving 14 bases between them. CDR3 amino acids: CATSRVDTGGYEQYF. CDR3 in DNA: TGTGCCACCAGCAGAGTAGACACCGGAGGGTACGAGCAGTACTTC.

This chain joins TRBV7-9 and TRBJ2-7, with D perhaps matching TRBD1 or TRBD2 (5 bases each). The germline CDR1 and CDR2 sequences are SEHNR and FQNEAQ (reference sequence). Trimming removed 5 bases at V and 2 bases at J, with 13 bases between. This CDR3 has 14 amino acids. Here the CDR3 reads CASSLDMGPYEQYF. In nucleotides, the CDR3 is TGTGCCAGCAGCCTCGATATGGGACCCTACGAGCAGTACTTC. Full variable domain (outside the CDR3, taken from reference TRBV7-9 and TRBJ2-7): DTGVSQNPRHKITKRGQNVTFRCDPISEHNRLYWYRQTLGQGPEFLTYFQNEAQLEKSRLLSDRFSAERPKGSFSTLEIQRTEQGDSAMYLCASSLDMGPYEQYFGPGTRLTVT.

This clone has a single count. This chain joins TRBV18 and TRBJ2-7; D tentatively reads TRBD1 or TRBD2 (5 bases each). The CDR3 sequence is 15 residues long. V lost 4 bases, J lost 5 bases, and 18 bases lay in between. The V gene's germline CDR1 is KGHSH and CDR2 LQKENI. This CDR3 is CASSQQQAGPDEQYF. The CDR3 DNA sequence: TGTGCCAGCTCACAACAACAGGCGGGCCCCGACGAGCAGTACTTC.

This clone appeared once. This sequence joins TRBV18 and TRBJ2-1; 7 bases line up with TRBD1. Germline V gene data show CDR1 as KGHSH and CDR2 as LQKENI. The CDR3 is 16 residues long. After removal of 1 base from V and 5 bases from J, the junction contained 8 bases not matched to a gene. CDR3: CASSPRSRQGNNEQFF. The CDR3 DNA sequence: TGTGCCAGCTCACCACGGTCGAGACAGGGCAACAATGAGCAGTTCTTC.

The chain has TRBV29-1 and TRBJ2-7, with a tentative D call TRBD1 (6 bases). V was pared by 4 bases and J by 2 bases, with 24 bases between. Germline lookup yields CDR1 SQVTM and CDR2 ANQGSEA. This CDR3 region has 17 residues. The CDR3 nucleotides read TGCAGCGTTGCCCCCTCGGATTGGGGGACAAGGGCCTACGAGCAGTACTTC. Its protein is CSVAPSDWGTRAYEQYF.

The gene calls are TRBV9 and TRBJ2-7; a weak D match, TRBD2 (6 bases). Trimming removed 0 bases from V and 7 bases from J, with 20 bases in between. CDR1 and CDR2 (germline): SGDLS, YYNGEE. This CDR3 comprises 16 residues. The CDR3 spells CASSVAGGSRAGEQYF. The CDR3 DNA reads as TGTGCCAGCAGCGTAGCTGGTGGTTCTCGGGCGGGAGAGCAGTACTTC.

This chain joins TRBV10-3 and TRBJ2-3; 7 positions match TRBD1. This CDR3 has 15 amino acids. The V and J ends lost 3 bases and 4 bases, in that order; junction bases with no gene match: 7. In germline, CDR1 is ENHRY, CDR2 SYGVKD. The CDR3, as DNA: TGTGCCATCAGTGATAGTAGAACAGGGGCAGATACGCAGTATTTT. Residues: CAISDSRTGADTQYF.

This clone was found once. This chain links TRBV2 with TRBJ2-1; D may be TRBD2 (5 bases). There are 15 residues in the CDR3. V lost 6 bases to trimming and J lost 6 bases, with 18 bases between them. Germline CDR1 and CDR2: SNHLY and FYNNEI. The CDR3 sequence: CASRATRTAGNEQFF. CDR3 coding DNA: TGTGCCAGCAGAGCCACTAGGACGGCCGGCAATGAGCAGTTCTTC.

V is TRBV2 and J is TRBJ1-3; tentative D call: TRBD1 (5 bases). The CDR3 totals 14 residues. Trimming left V 7 bases short and J 0 bases short, with 10 bases between. CDR1 and CDR2 (germline): SNHLY, FYNNEI. The DNA of the CDR3 is TGTGCCAGCAACCGGGGCATCTCTGGAAACACCATATATTTT. Its protein product is CASNRGISGNTIYF.

The sample holds a few counts of this clone. The chain recombines TRBV6-5 with TRBJ2-7; 8 positions agree with TRBD1. V was pared by 2 bases and J by 3 bases, with 3 bases of the junction left unmatched. The CDR3 extends over 14 amino acids. From germline, CDR1 is MNHEY and CDR2 SVGAGI. CDR3 sequence: CASSYQQGVYEQYF. The CDR3 DNA sequence: TGTGCCAGCAGTTACCAACAGGGGGTCTACGAGCAGTACTTC.

This clone was counted between two and nine times. The V and J genes are TRBV19 and TRBJ2-1, with D possibly being TRBD1 (6 bases). This CDR3 contains 16 residues. V dropped 5 bases and J dropped 8 bases, with 22 bases sitting between them. Germline V gene lookup returns CDR1 LNHDA and CDR2 SQIVND (reference sequence). The CDR3 reads CASSARWGQGIHEQFF. The CDR3 nucleotides are TGTGCCAGTAGTGCCAGATGGGGACAAGGCATACATGAGCAGTTCTTC. The variable domain in full, with the rest retrieved from reference TRBV19 and TRBJ2-1, is DGGITQSPKYLFRKEGQNVTLSCEQNLNHDAMYWYRQDPGQGLRLIYYSQIVNDFQKGDIAEGYSVSREKKESFPLTVTSAQKNPTAFYLCASSARWGQGIHEQFFGPGTRLTVL.

This clone was recorded a few times. This chain links TRBV5-1 with TRBJ2-6; D is possibly TRBD2 (6 bases). The V gene lost 2 bases and the J gene lost 0 bases, with 12 bases spanning the gap. The CDR3 contains 17 residues. From germline, CDR1 is SGHRS and CDR2 YFSETQ. CDR3: CASSLERGGSGANVLTF. CDR3 nucleotide sequence: TGCGCCAGCAGCTTAGAGAGGGGAGGCTCTGGGGCCAACGTCCTGACTTTC.

J is TRBJ2-3 and V is TRBV6-1; 9 bases are shared with TRBD2. V was clipped by 4 bases and J by 4 bases; unmatched bases: 12. The CDR3 spans 17 residues. Germline CDR1 MNHNS, CDR2 SASEGT. The CDR3 is CASSALFGGRAADTQYF. CDR3 nucleotides: TGTGCCAGCAGTGCTCTTTTTGGCGGGAGGGCGGCAGATACGCAGTATTTT.

This chain uses TRBV7-8 with TRBJ2-2, with D uncertain. From germline, CDR1 is SGHVS and CDR2 FQNEAQ. The length of the CDR3 is 13 residues. Between the trimmed V and J ends, which lost 5 bases and 3 bases, there was a span of 7 bases. CDR3 region: CASSPGDTGELFF. The CDR3 nucleotides read TGTGCCAGCAGCCCAGGTGACACCGGGGAGCTGTTTTTT.

Details on this clone: The limits of the CDR3 on the DNA are not certain, so only TCRdb's listed CDR3 is given. This chain uses TRBV6-5 with TRBJ2-7; TRBD2 is the table's D call, not checked against the DNA. 12 amino acids form the CDR3, both terminal residues included. Germline CDR1 MNHEY, CDR2 SVGAGI. The chain's CDR3 is CASSTSGLAIHF.

This chain joins TRBV11-2 and TRBJ2-1, with TRBD2 matching 13 bases. V lost 1 base to trimming and J lost 3 bases; unmatched junction nucleotides: 3. The CDR3 runs to 17 residues. Looked up from germline, CDR1 is SGHAT and CDR2 is FQNNGV. DNA of the CDR3: TGTGCCAGCAGCTTAGGTCGACTAGCGGGAGGCTACAATGAGCAGTTCTTC. Protein sequence: CASSLGRLAGGYNEQFF.

V gene TRBV29-1 combines with J gene TRBJ1-3; unclear D gene. Trimming took 3 bases from V and 0 from J, leaving 6 bases between them. This CDR3 comprises 13 residues. Germline CDR1 is SQVTM and CDR2 is ANQGSEA. The chain's CDR3 is CSVETGSGNTIYF. The CDR3 DNA sequence: TGCAGCGTTGAGACGGGCTCTGGAAACACCATATATTTT.

In regard to this clone: The junction and the germline gene differ at one end; a read error may be behind it. Written as DNA, the CDR3 is TGTGCCAGCAAAGCGGGAGGCCCCAAGATCTTC. It codes for CASKAGGPKIF. The chain links TRBV6-1 to TRBJ2-1; 9 bases map to TRBD2. Germline assignment: CDR1 MNHNS and CDR2 SASEGT. This CDR3 comprises 11 residues.